Listed below are T cell receptor beta chains from one sample, sequenced in a study of molecular identifiers for immune sequencing clone quantification. TCRdb fed the PCR reads into MiXCR, producing one record per CDR3 protein. The sample has under 650,000 distinct CDR3 sequences; 20% are singletons. Sequenced sample: naive CD8+ T cells from blood, with Jurkat cell RNA spiked in. These receptors were taken from a human donor in good health. Some libraries in this study had Jurkat cell RNA spiked in. Both conserved end residues are part of each CDR3. Fields, in order: CDR3 length, D gene, J gene, clone size, V gene, CDR3 DNA, CDR3 protein. D genes are given only for firm matches. Not every row has a clone size; where given, it reads once, few, many or a size class.

18 TRBD2 TRBJ2-3 many TRBV5-6 TGTGCCAGCAGCTTGGGGACTAGCGGGGGGGCCTGGGCAGATACGCAGTATTTT CASSLGTSGGAWADTQYF
15 NA TRBJ1-1 NA TRBV7-6 TGTGCCAGCAGCTTAGCGGCTGTGATGAACACTGAAGCTTTCTTT CASSLAAVMNTEAFF
16 NA TRBJ2-3 many TRBV4-3 TGCGCCAGCAGCCAAGAGGGGGACTGGGGCACAGATACGCAGTATTTT CASSQEGDWGTDTQYF
16 TRBD2 TRBJ2-5 many TRBV3-1 TGTGCCAGCAGCCAAGAGGTCACTAGCGGGAGAGAGACCCAGTACTTC CASSQEVTSGRETQYF
15 NA TRBJ1-2 many TRBV12-5 TGTGCTAGTGGTTTGGTGGACACAACTAACTATGGCTACACCTTC CASGLVDTTNYGYTF
15 TRBD2 TRBJ2-3 many TRBV18 TGTGCCAGCTCACCATCGGGGGGGCTGGGCGATACGCAGTATTTT CASSPSGGLGDTQYF
14 NA TRBJ1-2 many TRBV7-2 TGTGCCAGCAGCTCTCAGGGTCCTGGCTATGGCTACACCTTC CASSSQGPGYGYTF
15 NA TRBJ1-1 many TRBV5-1 TGCGCCAGCAGCTTGAGATCCCCAGGGCCTGGTGAAGCTTTCTTT CASSLRSPGPGEAFF
14 NA TRBJ2-2 many TRBV7-6 TGTGCCAGCAGCTCGGGACACAACACCGGGGAGCTGTTTTTT CASSSGHNTGELFF
15 NA TRBJ1-5 few TRBV20-1 TGCAGTGCTAGTGCCTACGGGACACACGATCAGCCCCAGCATTTT CSASAYGTHDQPQHF
16 TRBD1 TRBJ2-7 NA TRBV27 TGTGCCAGCAGTTTATCCCCGACAGGGGGTTTGGACGAGCAGTACTTC CASSLSPTGGLDEQYF
13 NA TRBJ1-1 many TRBV25-1 TGTGCCAGCCGCCCACAGGGTTGGACTGAAGCTTTCTTT CASRPQGWTEAFF
13 NA TRBJ1-2 NA TRBV28 TGTGCCAGCAGTTTTAGGGTCACCTATGGCTACACCTTC CASSFRVTYGYTF
17 NA TRBJ2-5 few TRBV3-1 TGTGCCAGCAGCCAAGTAGACCCTACAGTGAACCAAGAGACCCAGTACTTC CASSQVDPTVNQETQYF
18 TRBD1 TRBJ1-1 many TRBV4-3 TGCGCCAGCAGCCAAGATGGCGAGACAGGGGCGAGGGAGGCTGAAGCTTTCTTT CASSQDGETGAREAEAFF
18 NA TRBJ1-5 many TRBV23-1 TGCGCCAGCAGTCAATCACGCCCCCCGGGACAACTCAATCAGCCCCAGCATTTT CASSQSRPPGQLNQPQHF
14 NA TRBJ1-6 few TRBV28 TGTGCCAGCGGTCGGCCTAGATATAATTCACCCCTCCACTTT CASGRPRYNSPLHF
15 TRBD2 TRBJ2-1 many TRBV7-8 TGTGCCAGCAGCTTTTTGTTAGCGGGGGATAATGAGCAGTTCTTC CASSFLLAGDNEQFF
14 NA TRBJ2-5 many TRBV7-9 TGTGCCAGCAGCGCCCCAGGAGACCCCCAGACCCAGTACTTC CASSAPGDPQTQYF
19 NA TRBJ2-4 many TRBV11-2 TGTGCCAGCAGCCGTACAGGGCGAGCGGTTTTATCAGCCAAAAACATTCAGTACTTC CASSRTGRAVLSAKNIQYF
12 NA TRBJ2-7 many TRBV20-1 TGCAGCGCTAGGACGGACTCCTACGAGCAGTACTTC CSARTDSYEQYF
19 TRBD2 TRBJ2-3 many TRBV4-3 TGCGCCAGCAGCCAGGGGACTAGCACCAGTCTCTATGGGACAGATACGCAGTATTTT CASSQGTSTSLYGTDTQYF
15 NA TRBJ1-2 NA TRBV19 TGTGCCAGTAGTACGCGGTCCGGGCTACCCGATGGCTACACCTTC CASSTRSGLPDGYTF
15 NA TRBJ1-6 NA TRBV12-3/TRBV12-4 TGTGCCAGCAGCCCCGCGACAGGACTAAATTCACCCCTCCACTTT CASSPATGLNSPLHF
15 NA TRBJ1-5 NA TRBV19 TGTGCCAGTAGTTCAGATTTCCGCTACAATCAGCCCCAGCATTTT CASSSDFRYNQPQHF
15 NA TRBJ1-5 many TRBV19 TGTGCCAGTAGTATTGGGCAGGGACTCAATCAGCCCCAGCATTTT CASSIGQGLNQPQHF
16 TRBD2 TRBJ2-1 NA TRBV10-3 TGTGCCATCAGTGAGTCCCTAGCGGGAGCCTACAATGAGCAGTTCTTC CAISESLAGAYNEQFF